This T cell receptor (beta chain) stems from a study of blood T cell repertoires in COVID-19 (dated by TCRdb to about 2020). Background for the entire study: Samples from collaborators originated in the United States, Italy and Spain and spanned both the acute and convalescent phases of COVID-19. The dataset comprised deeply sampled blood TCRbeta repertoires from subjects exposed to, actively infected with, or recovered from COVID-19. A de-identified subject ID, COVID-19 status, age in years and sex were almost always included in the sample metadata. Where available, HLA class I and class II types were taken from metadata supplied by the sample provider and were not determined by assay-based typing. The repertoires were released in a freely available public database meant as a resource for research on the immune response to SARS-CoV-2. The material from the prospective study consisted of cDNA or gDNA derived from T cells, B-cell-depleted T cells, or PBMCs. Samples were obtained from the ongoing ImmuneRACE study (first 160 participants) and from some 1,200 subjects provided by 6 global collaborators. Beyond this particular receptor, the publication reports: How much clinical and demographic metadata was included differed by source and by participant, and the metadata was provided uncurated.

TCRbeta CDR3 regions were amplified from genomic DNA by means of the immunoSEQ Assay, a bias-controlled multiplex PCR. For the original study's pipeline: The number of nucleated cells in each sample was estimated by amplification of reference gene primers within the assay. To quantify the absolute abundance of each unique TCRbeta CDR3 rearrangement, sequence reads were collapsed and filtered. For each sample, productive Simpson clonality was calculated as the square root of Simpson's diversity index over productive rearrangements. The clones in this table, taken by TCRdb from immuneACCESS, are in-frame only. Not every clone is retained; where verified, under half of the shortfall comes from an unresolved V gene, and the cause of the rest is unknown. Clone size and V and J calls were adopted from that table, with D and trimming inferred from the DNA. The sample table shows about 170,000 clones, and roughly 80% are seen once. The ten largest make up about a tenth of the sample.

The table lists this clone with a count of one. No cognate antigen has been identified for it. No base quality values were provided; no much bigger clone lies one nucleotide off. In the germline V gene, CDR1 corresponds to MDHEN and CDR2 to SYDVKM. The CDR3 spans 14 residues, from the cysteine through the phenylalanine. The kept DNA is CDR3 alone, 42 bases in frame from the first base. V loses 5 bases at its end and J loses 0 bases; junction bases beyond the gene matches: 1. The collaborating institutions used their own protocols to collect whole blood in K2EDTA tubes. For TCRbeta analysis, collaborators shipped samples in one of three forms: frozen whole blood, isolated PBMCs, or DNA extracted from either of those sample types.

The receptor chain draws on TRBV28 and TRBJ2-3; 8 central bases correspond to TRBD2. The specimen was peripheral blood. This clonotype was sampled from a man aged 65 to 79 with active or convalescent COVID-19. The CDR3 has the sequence CASSSGGSTDTQYF. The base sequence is TGTGCCAGCAGTAGCGGGGGTAGCACAGATACGCAGTATTTT.